This is a list of T cell receptor beta chains from one sample in a study of cytomegalovirus exposure and HLA in healthy donors. Clones were sequenced by immunoSEQ multiplex PCR, and TCRdb holds only the in-frame ones, with some missing. The data contain 150,000 to 200,000 clones, about 81% of them singletons. The source material was PBMCs. The receptors stem from a woman aged 25 to 39 in good health and CMV-seronegative. CDR3s include the opening cysteine and the closing phenylalanine or tryptophan. A D gene is named only where the DNA matches it firmly.

V	D	CDR3
TRBV14	TRBD1	CASSPLGQGTNEKLFF
TRBV29-1	TRBD2	CSVPSPGLAGAGTQYF
TRBV5-6	TRBD2	CASSSRGGSGEQYF
TRBV5-1	TRBD1	CASSSTGVGYEQYF
TRBV27	-	CASSLLQGSSYNEQFF
TRBV4-1	TRBD1	CASSQVETGGFSNQPQHF
TRBV2	-	CASSDRETDTQYF
TRBV5-4	TRBD1	CASRLQQGARGYTF
TRBV27	-	CASSRLPLYGYTF
TRBV5-1	TRBD1	CASSLAPGQRETQYF
TRBV30	-	CAWSALNGWGAYNEQFF
TRBV5-1	-	CASSQDRDFYEQYF
TRBV29-1	-	CSVIGTNYGYTF
TRBV7-9	TRBD1	CASSLAGGRQPQHF